This is a list of T cell receptor beta chains from one sample in a study of vaccination effects on CD4 cells after COVID-19. Some clones are missing from TCRdb's copy, which holds only in-frame ones; the method was immunoSEQ multiplex PCR. The table includes approximately 47,000 clones, roughly 76% detected once. These receptors lack a known antigen. The specimen was CD4+ T cells from PBMCs cultured without peptide, collected before COVID-19 vaccination. All receptors derive from a human donor who had a prior SARS-CoV-2 infection. Each CDR3 is given with its conserved first and last residue. A D gene is named only where the DNA matches it firmly. Size is omitted from some rows. Given values are once, few, many or a class for expanded clones.

CDR3 DNA,CDR3 protein,clone size,V gene,J gene,D gene
TGCGCCAGCAGCCTACGGGACAGGGGATTGGCCTCTAACTATGGCTACACCTTC,CASSLRDRGLASNYGYTF,once,TRBV4-1,TRBJ1-2,TRBD1
TGTGCCAGCAGCCACGGGGACAGCCAGCATTTT,CASSHGDSQHF,-,TRBV6-2/TRBV6-3,TRBJ1-5,TRBD1
TGTGCCAGCAGTGAAAGGGGTCGCTATGGCTACACCTTC,CASSERGRYGYTF,few,TRBV2,TRBJ1-2,-
TGTGCCAGCAGGCAAAATTTCGGGGGATTCTATGGCTACACCTTC,CASRQNFGGFYGYTF,few,TRBV27,TRBJ1-2,-
TGTGCCAGCAGTACCCGGACAGGGGGCGCTTTTCAGCCTAATGAAAAACTGTTTTTT,CASSTRTGGAFQPNEKLFF,-,TRBV27,TRBJ1-4,TRBD1
TGTGCCAGCAGCCAAGTGCCCCGGATCGCCTACGAGCAGTACTTC,CASSQVPRIAYEQYF,-,TRBV14,TRBJ2-7,-
TGTGCCAGCAGCCAAGTCTCCGGGGGTAAAGAGACCCAGTACTTC,CASSQVSGGKETQYF,-,TRBV4-2,TRBJ2-5,-
TGTGCCAGCAGCGTAGGGACAGGCATCTACTATGGCTACACCTTC,CASSVGTGIYYGYTF,-,TRBV7-2,TRBJ1-2,TRBD1
TGTGCCAGCAGCTTGGACAGGGGGTTTGCCGGGGAGCTGTTTTTT,CASSLDRGFAGELFF,-,TRBV2,TRBJ2-2,TRBD1
TGTGCCAGACCAGGGGGATACGAGCAGTACTTC,CARPGGYEQYF,once,TRBV6-5,TRBJ2-7,TRBD1
TGTGCCAGCAGCTTAAGCGGGGCAGATACGCAGTATTTT,CASSLSGADTQYF,-,TRBV7-3,TRBJ2-3,-
TGTGCCAGCAGTGAATTTCTTTTGTCTGAAGCTTTCTTT,CASSEFLLSEAFF,-,TRBV6-1,TRBJ1-1,-
TGTGCCAGCTCACCACCCCCAGCCTCTGGAAACACCATATATTTT,CASSPPPASGNTIYF,-,TRBV18,TRBJ1-3,-
TGTGCCAGCACGGATGACAGGGCCCCCTACGAGCAGTACTTC,CASTDDRAPYEQYF,many,TRBV6-5,TRBJ2-7,TRBD1
TGTGCCAGCAGCTTTCGGGGTAGCAGGGCAGATACGCAGTATTTT,CASSFRGSRADTQYF,-,TRBV7-9,TRBJ2-3,-
TGTGCCAGCGGGCGGGGCCCAGATACGCAGTATTTT,CASGRGPDTQYF,-,TRBV11-2,TRBJ2-3,-
TGTGCCAGCAGCCCAAGGGGGGGGCTTGACGAGCAGTACTTC,CASSPRGGLDEQYF,-,TRBV5-4,TRBJ2-7,-
TGTGCCACCAGCACCGGACAAGATTTAATGAACACTGAAGCTTTCTTT,CATSTGQDLMNTEAFF,-,TRBV15,TRBJ1-1,-
TGTGCCTGGACCGGGACTACGTGGGAGCAGTACTTC,CAWTGTTWEQYF,-,TRBV30,TRBJ2-7,TRBD2
TGTGCCAGCTCAGTCGGGGCCGAGCAGTACTTC,CASSVGAEQYF,-,TRBV18,TRBJ2-7,-
TGTGCCAGCAGTCTCCGCGGAGTAGGGATGAGCGAGCAGTACTTC,CASSLRGVGMSEQYF,-,TRBV27,TRBJ2-7,-
TGTGCCAGCAGCCTTGGGGCCTACGAGCAGTACTTC,CASSLGAYEQYF,-,TRBV6-5,TRBJ2-7,-
TGTGCCAGCAGGACCGGGATAGAGGGTTCACCCCTCCACTTT,CASRTGIEGSPLHF,few,TRBV14,TRBJ1-6,-
TGTGCCAGCAGTCTGGACCCTTACAATGAGCAGTTCTTC,CASSLDPYNEQFF,-,TRBV28,TRBJ2-1,-
TGCGCCAGCACCAAGACGCTATACGAGCAGTACTTC,CASTKTLYEQYF,-,TRBV10-2,TRBJ2-7,-
TGCGCCAGCAGCTTGGTTCTAACAGGAGTCTCCTACAATGAGCAGTTCTTC,CASSLVLTGVSYNEQFF,-,TRBV5-1,TRBJ2-1,-
TGTGCCAGCAGCTTAATGGTCGCAGGGGCCGGGGAGCTGTTTTTT,CASSLMVAGAGELFF,-,TRBV7-3,TRBJ2-2,-
TGTGCCAGCAGCCCCCTTGGAAACACCATATATTTT,CASSPLGNTIYF,-,TRBV7-2,TRBJ1-3,-
TGTGCCAGCAGGGTCGGAGGGACTAGCGGTTACGAGCAGTACTTC,CASRVGGTSGYEQYF,-,TRBV7-2,TRBJ2-7,TRBD2
TGTGCCACCAGCAGAGATTGGCAAACTAACTATGGCTACACCTTC,CATSRDWQTNYGYTF,-,TRBV15,TRBJ1-2,-
TGCGCCAGCAGCTTGGTATCAGGTCAAGAGACCCAGTACTTC,CASSLVSGQETQYF,-,TRBV5-1,TRBJ2-5,-
TGCGCCAGCAGCTTGTATGGCACAGATCAGCCCCAGCATTTT,CASSLYGTDQPQHF,few,TRBV5-1,TRBJ1-5,-
TGTGCCAGCAGCCCGTTCGGCAGCGGGAGTCGGAATGAGCAGTTCTTC,CASSPFGSGSRNEQFF,once,TRBV7-2,TRBJ2-1,TRBD2
TGTGCCAGCAGTCCCGGACAGAACACTGAAGCTTTCTTT,CASSPGQNTEAFF,-,TRBV27,TRBJ1-1,-
TGTGCCAGCAGCGAACGGGAAGGGGTCACCGGGGAGCTGTTTTTT,CASSEREGVTGELFF,-,TRBV5-5,TRBJ2-2,-
TGTGCCAGCAGCTTAGGAGGACCATCACTAGCGGGAGGGACCGATGAGCAGTTCTTC,CASSLGGPSLAGGTDEQFF,-,TRBV7-6,TRBJ2-1,TRBD2
TGTGCCAGCAGCCTCGAGGAGGGCTATGGCTACACCTTC,CASSLEEGYGYTF,-,TRBV7-9,TRBJ1-2,-
TGTGCCAGTAGTACTAGCGGGACTCTGATCTCTGGGGCCAACGTCCTGACTTTC,CASSTSGTLISGANVLTF,-,TRBV19,TRBJ2-6,TRBD2